The 4 T cell receptor beta chains presented below share a single source sample, sequenced in a study of glioma-infiltrating T cells. TCR alpha and beta CDR3 regions were amplified from RNA using iRepertoire nested multiplex PCR. TCRdb re-derived calls from the multiplex PCR reads in MiXCR, one entry per CDR3 protein. The sample contains over 130,000 distinct CDR3 sequences, around 42% of which appear only once. The sequenced sample consisted of glioma tissue, nonneoplastic brain tissue, or PBMCs (not recorded which). All receptors come from a human donor with low-grade glioma or glioblastoma, undergoing nonglioma brain surgery, or in good health (not recorded which).

This clonotype was counted between two and nine times. This chain uses TRBV6-6 with TRBJ2-1; D gene unclear. Germline loops: CDR1 MNHNY, CDR2 SVGAGI (reference sequence). This CDR3 region has 14 residues. V gave up 0 bases and J gave up 2 bases, with 5 bases separating them. The CDR3 sequence is CASSYSNTYNEQFF. The DNA of the CDR3 is TGTGCCAGCAGTTACTCAAATACCTACAATGAGCAGTTCTTC.

The chain uses TRBV10-2 and TRBJ1-5; no reliable D call. This CDR3 has 14 residues. CDR1 WSHSY and CDR2 SAAADI come from the germline V gene. Trimming cost V 3 bases and J 5 bases, with 11 bases left between them. This CDR3 reads CASSDGVVYQPQHF. In nucleotides, the CDR3 is TGCGCCAGCAGTGATGGGGTAGTTTATCAGCCCCAGCATTTT.

This clonotype was seen a few times. V is TRBV20-1 and J is TRBJ2-1; TRBD2 matches at 10 bases. V trimming: 5 bases; J trimming: 6 bases; junction bases outside the gene matches: 10. The germline V gene has CDR1 DFQATT and CDR2 SNEGSKA (reference sequence). CDR3 length: 15 amino acids. The CDR3 DNA follows: TGCAGTGCTCCTCCCGCCTCTAGCGGGAGCAATGAGCAGTTCTTC. Translation gives CSAPPASSGSNEQFF.

This sequence joins TRBV20-1 and TRBJ2-1; D unresolved. Trimming stripped 6 bases from V and 5 bases from J, with 14 bases between. Per the germline V gene, CDR1 is DFQATT and CDR2 is SNEGSKA (reference sequence). CDR3 size: 13 residues. The CDR3 is CSASARIHNEQFF. For the CDR3, the DNA is TGCAGTGCCAGCGCTAGGATCCACAATGAGCAGTTCTTC.